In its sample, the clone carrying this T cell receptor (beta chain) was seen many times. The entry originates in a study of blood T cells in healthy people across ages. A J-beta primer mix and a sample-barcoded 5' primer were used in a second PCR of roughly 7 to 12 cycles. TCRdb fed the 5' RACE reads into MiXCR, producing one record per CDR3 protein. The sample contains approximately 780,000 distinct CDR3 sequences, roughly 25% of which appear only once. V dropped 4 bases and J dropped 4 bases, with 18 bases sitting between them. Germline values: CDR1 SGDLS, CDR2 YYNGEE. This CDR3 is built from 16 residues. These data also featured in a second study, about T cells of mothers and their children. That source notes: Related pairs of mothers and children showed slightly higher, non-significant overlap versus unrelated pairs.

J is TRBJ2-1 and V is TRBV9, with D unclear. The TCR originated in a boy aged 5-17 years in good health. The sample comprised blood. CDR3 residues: CASSPTDGGTYNEQFF. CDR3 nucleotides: TGTGCCAGCAGCCCAACAGATGGCGGAACGTACAATGAGCAGTTCTTC. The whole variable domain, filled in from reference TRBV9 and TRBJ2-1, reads DSGVTQTPKHLITATGQRVTLRCSPRSGDLSVYWYQQSLDQGLQFLIQYYNGEERAKGNILERFSAQQFPDLHSELNLSSLELGDSALYFCASSPTDGGTYNEQFFGPGTRLTVL.